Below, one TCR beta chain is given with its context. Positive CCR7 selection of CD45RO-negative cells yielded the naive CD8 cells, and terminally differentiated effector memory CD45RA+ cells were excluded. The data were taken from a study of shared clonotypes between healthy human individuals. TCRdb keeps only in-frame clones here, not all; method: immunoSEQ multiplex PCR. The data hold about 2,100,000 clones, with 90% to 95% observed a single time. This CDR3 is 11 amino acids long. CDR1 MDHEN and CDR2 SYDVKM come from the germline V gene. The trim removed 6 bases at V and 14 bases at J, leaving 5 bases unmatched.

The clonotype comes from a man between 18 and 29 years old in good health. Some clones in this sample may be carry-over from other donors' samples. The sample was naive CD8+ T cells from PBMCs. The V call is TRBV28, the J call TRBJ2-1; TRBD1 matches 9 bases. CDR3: CASRTGQGKFF. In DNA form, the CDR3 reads TGTGCCAGCAGGACCGGACAGGGGAAGTTCTTC. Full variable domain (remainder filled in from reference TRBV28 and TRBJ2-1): DVKVTQSSRYLVKRTGEKVFLECVQDMDHENMFWYRQDPGLGLRLIYFSYDVKMKEKGDIPEGYSVSREKKERFSLILESASTNQTSMYLCASRTGQGKFFGPGTRLTVL.